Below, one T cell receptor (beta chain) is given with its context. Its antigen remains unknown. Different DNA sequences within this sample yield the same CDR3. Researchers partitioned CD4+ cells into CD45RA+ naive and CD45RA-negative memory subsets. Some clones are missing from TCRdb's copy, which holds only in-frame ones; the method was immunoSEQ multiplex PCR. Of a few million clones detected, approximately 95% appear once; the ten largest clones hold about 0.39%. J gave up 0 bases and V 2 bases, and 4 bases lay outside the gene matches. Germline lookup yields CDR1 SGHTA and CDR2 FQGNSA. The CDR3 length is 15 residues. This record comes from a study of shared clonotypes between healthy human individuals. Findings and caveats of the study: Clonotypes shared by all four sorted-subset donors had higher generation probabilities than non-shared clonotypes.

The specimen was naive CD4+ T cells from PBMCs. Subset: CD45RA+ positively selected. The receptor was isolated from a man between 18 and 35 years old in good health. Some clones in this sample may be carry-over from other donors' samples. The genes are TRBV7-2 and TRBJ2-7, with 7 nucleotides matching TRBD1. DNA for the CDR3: TGTGCCAGCAGCTTAACCGGGACAGTCTCCTACGAGCAGTACTTC. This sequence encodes CASSLTGTVSYEQYF.